The present T cell receptor beta chain was sequenced within a study of shared clonotypes between healthy human individuals. General study findings and limits: Among donors, clonotype sharing was expected to be affected by sequencing depth.

This clone was detected many times. Its antigen is not identified. Healthy HIV-negative adults with no recent acute infections or vaccinations were recruited as donors. The run depth of the assay was deep. Every unsorted PBMC PCR replicate was loaded with 250 to 300 ng DNA, 33,000 or so T cell genomes. The data were produced by immunoSEQ multiplex PCR, yet TCRdb's version contains in-frame clones alone and is incomplete. The table has some 530,000 clones, 70% to 80% seen once; the top ten hold about 12%. This TCR came from a woman in her forties in good health. Some clones in this sample may be carry-over from other donors' samples. Sequences were obtained from PBMCs.

The CDR3, as DNA: TGTGCCAGCAGTTTTCTAACTAGTGGGTTGTTCTTC. It codes for CASSFLTSGLFF. The chain couples TRBV27 to TRBJ2-1; D perhaps matches TRBD2 (5 bases). Germline lookup yields CDR1 MNHEY and CDR2 SMNVEV (reference sequence). The CDR3 consists of 12 residues. V was clipped by 3 bases and J by 15 bases, with 15 bases between them.